Here is one T cell receptor (beta chain) with its context. Its antigen has not been determined. No base quality values were provided; no much bigger clone lies one nucleotide off. Using the deep immunoSEQ assay, multiplex PCR amplified TCR CDR3 regions from genomic DNA. Extracted genomic DNA from each cell subset was distributed evenly across all wells of several immunoSEQ 96-well plates, and each plate was treated as a replicate. For sorted subsets, roughly 190 ng of genomic DNA, equivalent to 25,000 to 35,000 T cell genomes, went into each replicate PCR. Purified libraries were measured with a Qubit 3.0 fluorometer, size-checked on a Bioanalyzer 2100, and measured again with the KAPA Library Quantification kit. Every immunoSEQ 96-well plate was sequenced on a separate single-read 150-cycle Illumina NextSeq 550 flow cell. Per the original workflow: Because only junctional sequences without quality scores were contained in the immunoSEQ output, filtering matching that applied to full-length reads could not be performed. To assign V/J genes and CDR3, sequences were annotated against IMGT germline references using PyIR, a Python wrapper for IgBLAST v1.9. Reads were filtered out if the reads had weak V/J assignments (E-value above 1e-6), no CDR3, stop codons, out-of-frame junctions, or ambiguous translated residues. A V3J clonotype was defined by an identical inferred V gene, J gene, and CDR3 amino acid sequence. Percentage overlap between repertoires was calculated by dividing the number of shared unique clonotypes by the size of the smaller repertoire. Repertoire richness was assessed with RTK rarefaction, the Chao1 estimator, and Recon v2.1 estimates of unobserved clonotypes. Generation probabilities for all TCRbeta clonotypes obtained by the gDNA method from a few donors were computed using OLGA. This immuneACCESS table, as held by TCRdb, lists in-frame sequences with V and J called but not all clones. Of the missing ones, under half trace to an unresolved V gene in checked studies; the others have no known cause. V and J calls and clone size are copied from that table; D and trimming were computed from the DNA. The sample yields about 2.3 million clones; just under 95% were counted once. The ten largest clones capture around 0.35% of the sample.

The data stem from a study of shared clonotypes between healthy human individuals (TCRdb year 2020). General notes on the study: The cohort included a few men and a couple of women between 18 and 49 years of age. Between about 0.8 and 8.9 billion PBMCs per donor were obtained by leukapheresis. For each donor, three plates each were used for CD4 naive and CD4 memory, two plates were used for CD8 naive, and one plate was used for CD8 memory. To estimate repertoire size and how much clonotype sharing occurs between individuals, the study deeply sequenced the blood TCR repertoires of several healthy adults. Libraries were prepared and TCR repertoires were sequenced by different laboratories using diverse techniques, in order to increase sequencing depth and limit assay-specific biases. The study at large found these results: Incomplete sequencing was indicated by rarefaction of sorted-subset datasets, despite the large sequencing depth. Approximately 5% of naive CD4, 3% to 4% of naive CD8, approximately 2% of memory CD4, and 0.35% to 0.4% of memory CD8 clonotypes were shared across a few donors. Pairwise subsampling led to the expectation that sequencing depth would affect the degree of clonotype sharing among donors. Naive subsets generally had larger estimated clonotype richness than memory subsets did. Sampling was limited to blood, and TCR repertoires in tissue likely differ from TCR repertoires in blood. Compared with non-shared clonotypes, the clonotypes found in all four sorted-subset donors had higher generation probabilities. The genetic and exposure-history diversity represented was limited by the small number of donors.

Including the terminal cysteine and phenylalanine, the CDR3 comprises 14 residues. Only the CDR3 DNA stays, 42 bases, in frame from base 1. V sheds 8 bases and J sheds 4 bases, leaving 17 bases between their ends. Looking up the germline V gene yields CDR1 MDHEN and CDR2 SYDVKM. The donors were healthy, HIV-negative adults who had no recently reported acute infections or vaccinations. Every donor was a Caucasian adult living in Nashville, Tennessee, USA. CD4+ T cells were enriched by magnetic negative selection, after which naive cells were positively selected on CD45RA and the negative fraction was taken as the memory subset. Blood was obtained by leukapheresis, after which PBMCs were separated by Ficoll-Histopaque density gradient centrifugation and cryopreserved in liquid nitrogen vapor phase. Analytical flow cytometry was used to check the purity and quantity of every magnetically sorted T cell population. Genomic DNA was isolated from each sorted fraction and quantified by UV absorbance on a Nanodrop 2000c.

The rearranged segments are TRBV28 and TRBJ1-2, with TRBD1 tentatively as D gene (6 bases match). What was sequenced was naive CD4+ T cells from PBMCs. This specimen's cell subset or site label, per the study, means: CD45RA+ positively selected. The clonotype was recovered from a young man in good health. Some clones in this sample may be carry-over from other donors' samples. DNA sequence: TGTGCCAGCTTACAGGGAGGACCGGGCTATGGCTACACCTTC. Its translation is CASLQGGPGYGYTF.